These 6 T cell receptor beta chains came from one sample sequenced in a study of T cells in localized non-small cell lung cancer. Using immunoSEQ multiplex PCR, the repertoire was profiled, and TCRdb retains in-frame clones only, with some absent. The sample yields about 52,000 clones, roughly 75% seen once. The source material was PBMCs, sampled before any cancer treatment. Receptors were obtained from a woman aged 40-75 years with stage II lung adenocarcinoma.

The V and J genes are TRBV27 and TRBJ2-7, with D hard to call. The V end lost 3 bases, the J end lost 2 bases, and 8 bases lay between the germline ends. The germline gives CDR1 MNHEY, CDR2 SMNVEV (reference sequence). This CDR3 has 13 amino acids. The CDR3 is CASSLSSPYEQYF. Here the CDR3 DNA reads TGTGCCAGCAGTTTGAGCAGTCCCTACGAGCAGTACTTC.

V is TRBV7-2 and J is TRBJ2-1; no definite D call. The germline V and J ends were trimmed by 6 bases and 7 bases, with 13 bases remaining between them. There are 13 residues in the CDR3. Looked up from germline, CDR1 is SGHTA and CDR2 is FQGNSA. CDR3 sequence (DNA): TGTGCCAGCAGTCCTACGAATTTGAATGAGCAGTTCTTC. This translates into CASSPTNLNEQFF.

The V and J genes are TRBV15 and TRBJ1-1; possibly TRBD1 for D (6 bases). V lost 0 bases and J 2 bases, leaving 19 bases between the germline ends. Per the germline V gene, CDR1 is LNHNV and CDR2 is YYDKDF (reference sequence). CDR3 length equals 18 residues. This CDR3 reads CATSRDNPHRAPNTEAFF. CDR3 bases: TGTGCCACCAGCAGAGATAACCCCCACAGGGCCCCTAACACTGAAGCTTTCTTT.

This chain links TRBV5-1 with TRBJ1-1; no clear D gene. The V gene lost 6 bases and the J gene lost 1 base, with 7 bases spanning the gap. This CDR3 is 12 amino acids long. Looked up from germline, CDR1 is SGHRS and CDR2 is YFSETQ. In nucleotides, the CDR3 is TGCGCCAGCAACACTGGGAACACTGAAGCTTTCTTT. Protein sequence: CASNTGNTEAFF.

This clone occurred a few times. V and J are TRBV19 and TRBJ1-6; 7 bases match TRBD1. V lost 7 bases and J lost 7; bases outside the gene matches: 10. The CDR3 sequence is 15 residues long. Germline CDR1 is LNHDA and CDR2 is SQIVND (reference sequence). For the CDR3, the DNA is TGTGCCAGTACCGACTTCGGACAGGACAATTCACCCCTCCACTTT. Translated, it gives CASTDFGQDNSPLHF.

The CDR3 loop is CASTPQGGTDTQYF. The CDR3 region has the DNA TGTGCCAGTACCCCCCAGGGGGGCACAGATACGCAGTATTTT. The gene calls are TRBV19 and TRBJ2-3; 7 positions match TRBD1. This CDR3 comprises 14 residues. Germline V CDR1 and CDR2: LNHDA, SQIVND (reference sequence). The J segment lost 1 base and the V segment lost 7 bases, leaving 5 bases of the junction unmatched. Drawing the rest from reference TRBV19 and TRBJ2-3, the complete variable domain is DGGITQSPKYLFRKEGQNVTLSCEQNLNHDAMYWYRQDPGQGLRLIYYSQIVNDFQKGDIAEGYSVSREKKESFPLTVTSAQKNPTAFYLCASTPQGGTDTQYFGPGTRLTVL.